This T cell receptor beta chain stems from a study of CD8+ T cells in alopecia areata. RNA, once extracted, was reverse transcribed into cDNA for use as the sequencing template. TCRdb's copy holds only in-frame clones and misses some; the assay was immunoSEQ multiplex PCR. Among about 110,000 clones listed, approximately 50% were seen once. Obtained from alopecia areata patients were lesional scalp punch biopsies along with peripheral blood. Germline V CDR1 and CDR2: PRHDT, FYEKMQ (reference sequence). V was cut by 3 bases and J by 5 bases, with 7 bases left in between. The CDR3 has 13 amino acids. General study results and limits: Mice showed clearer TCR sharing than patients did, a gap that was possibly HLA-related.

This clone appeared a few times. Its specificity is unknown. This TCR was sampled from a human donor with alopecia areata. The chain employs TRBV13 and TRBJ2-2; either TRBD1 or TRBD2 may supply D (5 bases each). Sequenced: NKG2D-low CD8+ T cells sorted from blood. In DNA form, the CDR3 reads TGTGCCAGCAGCTTGGGACGGACCGGGGAGCTGTTTTTT. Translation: CASSLGRTGELFF.